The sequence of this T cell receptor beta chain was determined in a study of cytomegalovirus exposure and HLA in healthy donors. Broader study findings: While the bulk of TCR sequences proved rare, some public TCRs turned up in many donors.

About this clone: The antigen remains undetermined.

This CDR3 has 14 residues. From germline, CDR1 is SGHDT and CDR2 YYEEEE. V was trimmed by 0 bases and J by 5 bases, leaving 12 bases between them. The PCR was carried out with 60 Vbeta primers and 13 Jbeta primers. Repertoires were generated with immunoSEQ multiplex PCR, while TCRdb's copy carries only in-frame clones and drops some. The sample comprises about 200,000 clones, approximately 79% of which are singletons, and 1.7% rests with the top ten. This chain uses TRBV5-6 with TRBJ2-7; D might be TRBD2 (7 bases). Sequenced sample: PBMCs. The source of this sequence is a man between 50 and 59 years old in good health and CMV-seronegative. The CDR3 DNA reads TGTGCCAGCAGCTTGGTTAGGGGGGGACACGAGCAGTACTTC. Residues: CASSLVRGGHEQYF.